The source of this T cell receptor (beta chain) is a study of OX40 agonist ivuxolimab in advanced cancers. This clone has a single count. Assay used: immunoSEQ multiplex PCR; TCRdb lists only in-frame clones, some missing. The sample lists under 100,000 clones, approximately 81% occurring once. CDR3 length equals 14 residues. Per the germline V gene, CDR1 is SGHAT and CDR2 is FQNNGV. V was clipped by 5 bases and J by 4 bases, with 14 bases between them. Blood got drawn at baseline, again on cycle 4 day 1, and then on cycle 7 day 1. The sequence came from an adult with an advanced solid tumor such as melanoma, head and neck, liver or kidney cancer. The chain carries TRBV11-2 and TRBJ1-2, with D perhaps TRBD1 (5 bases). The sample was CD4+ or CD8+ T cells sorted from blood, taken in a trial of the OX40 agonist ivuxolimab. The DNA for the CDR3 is TGTGCCAGCAGCCCGGGACTATCGGGCTATGGCTACACCTTC. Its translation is CASSPGLSGYGYTF.